This T cell receptor beta chain came from a study of T-cell memory formation after mild COVID-19. Study summary: Clustering of TCRs was largely donor specific. Study-level points and caveats: CD4+ contracting clones were mainly CM and EM; CD8+ ones, EMRA. Clones contracting day 15 to 85 were balanced CD4/CD8; later expanders leaned CD4+.

Looked up from germline, CDR1 is MNHEY and CDR2 is SVGEGT. V lost 8 bases and J lost 4; bases outside the gene matches: 18. The CDR3 runs 18 residues. TCRdb re-derived calls from the 5' RACE reads in MiXCR, one entry per CDR3 protein. The sample holds 560,000 or so distinct CDR3 sequences, 17% seen once. Concerning this clonotype itself: The target antigen is unknown.

The receptor's source is an adult woman who had mild COVID-19 (a few samples of this study predate the infection). Cell type and time point are not known. The chain couples TRBV6-2 or TRBV6-3 to TRBJ2-1; TRBD2 aligns across 9 bases. Sequencing input: PBMCs or a T cell subset sorted from them (not recorded which). The CDR3 DNA reads TGTGCCAGCTGTTTGACTAGCGGTGTAGGCGTGGGGTACAATGAGCAGTTCTTC. Its protein product is CASCLTSGVGVGYNEQFF.